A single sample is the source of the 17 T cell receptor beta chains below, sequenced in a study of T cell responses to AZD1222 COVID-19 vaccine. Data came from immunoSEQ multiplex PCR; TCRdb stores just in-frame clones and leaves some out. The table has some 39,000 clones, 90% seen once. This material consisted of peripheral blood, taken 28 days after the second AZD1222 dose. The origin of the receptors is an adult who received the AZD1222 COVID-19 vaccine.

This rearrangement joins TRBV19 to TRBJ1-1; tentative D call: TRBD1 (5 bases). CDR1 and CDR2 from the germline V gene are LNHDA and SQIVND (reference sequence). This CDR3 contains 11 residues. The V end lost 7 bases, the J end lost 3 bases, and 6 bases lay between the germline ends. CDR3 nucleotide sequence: TGTGCCAGTATGGGGGACACTGAAGCTTTCTTT. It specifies CASMGDTEAFF.

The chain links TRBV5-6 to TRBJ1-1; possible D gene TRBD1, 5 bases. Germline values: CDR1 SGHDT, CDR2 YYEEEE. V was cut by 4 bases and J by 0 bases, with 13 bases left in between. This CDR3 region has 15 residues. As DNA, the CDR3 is TGTGCCAGCAGCGGAGATAGGGGCCTGAACACTGAAGCTTTCTTT. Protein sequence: CASSGDRGLNTEAFF.

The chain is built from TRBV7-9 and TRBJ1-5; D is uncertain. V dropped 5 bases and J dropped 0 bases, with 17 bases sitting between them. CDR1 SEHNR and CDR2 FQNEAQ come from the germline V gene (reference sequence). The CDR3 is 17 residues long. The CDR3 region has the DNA TGTGCCAGCAGCCTTTGGGAATCGGTTTATAGCAATCAGCCCCAGCATTTT. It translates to CASSLWESVYSNQPQHF.

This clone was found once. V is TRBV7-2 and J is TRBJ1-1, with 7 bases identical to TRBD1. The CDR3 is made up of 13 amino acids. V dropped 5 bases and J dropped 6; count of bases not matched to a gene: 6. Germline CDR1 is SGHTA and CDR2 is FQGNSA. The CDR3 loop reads CASSITTGSEAFF. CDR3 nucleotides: TGTGCCAGCAGCATTACGACAGGGTCTGAAGCTTTCTTT.

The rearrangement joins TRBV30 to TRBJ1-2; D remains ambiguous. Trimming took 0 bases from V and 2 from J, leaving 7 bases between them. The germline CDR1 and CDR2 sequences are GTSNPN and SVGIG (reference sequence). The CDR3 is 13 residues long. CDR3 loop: CAWSVTVNYGYTF. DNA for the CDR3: TGTGCCTGGAGTGTAACGGTAAACTATGGCTACACCTTC.

CDR3 nucleotide sequence: TGTGCCAGCAGTTACTTCAGGGGTCCCTACGAGCAGTACTTC. It encodes CASSYFRGPYEQYF. The V call is TRBV6-5, the J call TRBJ2-7, with a tentative D call TRBD1 (6 bases). CDR1 MNHEY and CDR2 SVGAGI come from the germline V gene. V was cut by 1 base and J by 2 bases, with 9 bases left in between. The CDR3 runs 14 residues.

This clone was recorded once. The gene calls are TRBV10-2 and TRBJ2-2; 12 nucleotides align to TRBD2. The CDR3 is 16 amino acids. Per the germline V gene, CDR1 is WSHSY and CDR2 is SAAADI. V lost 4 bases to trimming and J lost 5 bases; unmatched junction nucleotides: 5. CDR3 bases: TGCGCCAGCAGTGTACTAGCGGGGGGCCTGACCGGGGAGCTGTTTTTT. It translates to CASSVLAGGLTGELFF.

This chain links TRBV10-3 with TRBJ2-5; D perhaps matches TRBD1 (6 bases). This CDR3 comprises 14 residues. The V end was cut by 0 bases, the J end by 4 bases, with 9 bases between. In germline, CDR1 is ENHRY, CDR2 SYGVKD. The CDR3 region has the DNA TGTGCCATCAGTGAGTCATACAGGGCAGAGACCCAGTACTTC. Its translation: CAISESYRAETQYF.

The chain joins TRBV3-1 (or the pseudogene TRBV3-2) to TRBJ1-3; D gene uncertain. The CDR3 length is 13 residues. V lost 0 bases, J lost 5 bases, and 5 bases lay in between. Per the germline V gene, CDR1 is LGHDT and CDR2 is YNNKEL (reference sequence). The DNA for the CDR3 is TGTGCCAGCAGCCAAGATGGCAGAAACACCATATATTTT. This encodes CASSQDGRNTIYF.

The CDR3 reads CASSPRTGGSTPLHF. DNA of the CDR3: TGCGCCAGCAGCCCTAGGACAGGGGGCTCAACACCCCTCCACTTT. This chain links TRBV4-3 with TRBJ1-6, with 11 bases aligning to TRBD1. The CDR3 is 15 amino acids. Germline lookup yields CDR1 LGHNA and CDR2 YSLEER. With 4 bases clipped from V and 11 bases from J, the junction kept 7 bases outside the gene matches.

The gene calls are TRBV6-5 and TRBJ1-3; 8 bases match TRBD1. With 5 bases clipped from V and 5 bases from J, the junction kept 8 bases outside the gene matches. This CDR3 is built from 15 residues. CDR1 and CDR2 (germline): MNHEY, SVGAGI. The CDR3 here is CASSPGTGERNTIYF. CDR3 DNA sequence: TGTGCCAGCAGTCCGGGGACAGGAGAAAGAAACACCATATATTTT.

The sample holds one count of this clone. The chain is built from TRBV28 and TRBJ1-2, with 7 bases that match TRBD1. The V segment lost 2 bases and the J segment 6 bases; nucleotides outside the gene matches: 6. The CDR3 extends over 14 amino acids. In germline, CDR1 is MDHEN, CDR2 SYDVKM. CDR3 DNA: TGTGCCAGCAGTTTAAGCGACAGGGACAATGGCTACACCTTC. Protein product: CASSLSDRDNGYTF.

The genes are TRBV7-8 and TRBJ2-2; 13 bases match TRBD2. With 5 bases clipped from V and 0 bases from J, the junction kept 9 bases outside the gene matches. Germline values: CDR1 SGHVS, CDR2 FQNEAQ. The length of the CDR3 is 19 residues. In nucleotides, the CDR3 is TGTGCCAGCAGCCAACGCCTGACTAGCGGGGGGACGAACACCGGGGAGCTGTTTTTT. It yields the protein CASSQRLTSGGTNTGELFF. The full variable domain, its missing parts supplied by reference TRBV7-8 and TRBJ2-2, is GAGVSQSPRYKVAKRGQDVALRCDPISGHVSLFWYQQALGQGPEFLTYFQNEAQLDKSGLPSDRFFAERPEGSVSTLKIQRTQQEDSAVYLCASSQRLTSGGTNTGELFFGEGSRLTVL.

The CDR3 sequence: CASSEGRAEAFF. As DNA, the CDR3 is TGTGCCAGCAGTGAGGGAAGGGCTGAAGCTTTCTTT. V and J are TRBV6-1 and TRBJ1-1; D is ambiguous. The CDR3 loop spans 12 amino acids. V lost 3 bases to trimming and J lost 6 bases, with 8 bases between them. In germline, CDR1 is MNHNS, CDR2 SASEGT.

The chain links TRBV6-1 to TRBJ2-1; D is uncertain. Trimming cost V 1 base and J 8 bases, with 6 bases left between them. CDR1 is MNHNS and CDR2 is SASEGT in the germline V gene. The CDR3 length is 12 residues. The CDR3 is CASSEETDEQFF. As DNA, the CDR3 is TGTGCCAGCAGTGAAGAGACTGATGAGCAGTTCTTC.

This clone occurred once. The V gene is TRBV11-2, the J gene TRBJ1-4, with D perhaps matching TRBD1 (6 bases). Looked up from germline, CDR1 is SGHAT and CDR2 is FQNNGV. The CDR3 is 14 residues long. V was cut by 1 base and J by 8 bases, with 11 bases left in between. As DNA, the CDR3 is TGTGCCAGCAGCTTAGCAGGGGTCGGGGAAAAACTGTTTTTT. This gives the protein CASSLAGVGEKLFF.

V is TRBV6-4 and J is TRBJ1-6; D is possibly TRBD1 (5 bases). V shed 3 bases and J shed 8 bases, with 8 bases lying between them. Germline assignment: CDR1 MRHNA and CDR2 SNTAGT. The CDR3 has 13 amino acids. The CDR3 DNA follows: TGTGCCAGCAGTGAGGACACACATTCACCCCTCCACTTT. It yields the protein CASSEDTHSPLHF.